A selection of T cell receptor beta chains follows, all from one sample in a study of post-analysis software for immune sequencing data. MiXCR, run by TCRdb on the PCR reads, gives a single entry per CDR3 protein. The sample yields roughly 800,000 distinct CDR3 sequences, about half seen once. Sample: blood. The receptors originated from a girl aged 10-17 years with multiple sclerosis. Both conserved end residues are part of each CDR3. Fields, in order: D gene, J gene, V gene, clone size, CDR3 protein, CDR3 DNA. D genes are given only for firm matches. Clone size is stated in some rows and not others, as once, few, many or a class when expanded.

>TRBD2|TRBJ2-7|TRBV15|NA
CATSQSASGIYEQYF
TGTGCCACCTCCCAGAGCGCTAGCGGGATCTACGAGCAGTACTTC
>NA|TRBJ2-7|TRBV28|NA
CASTLGATTLEQYF
TGTGCCAGCACCTTGGGGGCGACCACCCTCGAGCAGTACTTC
>NA|TRBJ1-4|TRBV29-1|few
CSVWGVGGNLFF
TGCAGCGTTTGGGGCGTGGGCGGGAATCTGTTTTTT
>NA|TRBJ1-5|TRBV11-2|NA
CASSLGVGRVEVPLWGYSNQPQHF
TGTGCCAGCAGCTTAGGGGTAGGCCGGGTGGAGGTCCCTCTATGGGGGTATAGCAATCAGCCCCAGCATTTT
>TRBD1|TRBJ1-2|TRBV12-3/TRBV12-4|once
CASSFLGTGSAYGYTF
TGTGCCAGCAGTTTTTTGGGGACAGGATCCGCTTATGGCTACACCTTC
>TRBD1|TRBJ2-5|TRBV5-5|NA
CASSTVTGVETQYF
TGTGCCAGCAGCACAGTGACAGGGGTAGAGACCCAGTACTTC
>TRBD1|TRBJ1-5|TRBV27|NA
CASRPRTGTNQPQHF
TGTGCCAGCAGACCAAGGACAGGGACTAATCAGCCCCAGCATTTT
>NA|TRBJ1-5|TRBV4-1|NA
CASSYGPGDDQPQHF
TGCGCCAGCAGTTACGGCCCGGGGGATGATCAGCCCCAGCATTTT
>TRBD1|TRBJ2-7|TRBV24-1|NA
CATSDGDRNYEQYF
TGTGCCACCAGTGATGGGGACAGAAACTACGAGCAGTACTTC
>NA|TRBJ2-7|TRBV6-6|NA
CASSWQGFTYEQYF
TGTGCCAGCAGTTGGCAGGGTTTCACCTACGAGCAGTACTTC
>NA|TRBJ2-1|TRBV11-1|NA
CASSLTDANEQFF
TGTGCCAGCAGCTTAACAGATGCCAATGAGCAGTTCTTC
>NA|TRBJ2-5|TRBV7-2|NA
CASSRRGNNEQYF
TGTGCCAGCAGCCGACGCGGAAACAATGAGCAGTACTTC
>NA|TRBJ2-7|TRBV14|NA
CASSQVVSGGGEQYF
TGTGCCAGCAGCCAAGTTGTTAGCGGAGGGGGCGAGCAGTACTTC
>NA|TRBJ2-5|TRBV6-5|NA
CASSAGLGGTQYF
TGTGCCAGCAGTGCCGGGTTAGGGGGGACCCAGTACTTC
>NA|TRBJ2-5|TRBV12-3/TRBV12-4|NA
CASSSTDSEETQYF
TGTGCCAGCAGTTCGACGGACAGTGAAGAGACCCAGTACTTC
>TRBD2|TRBJ2-7|TRBV12-3/TRBV12-4|NA
CASRPTSGVYEQYF
TGTGCCAGCAGGCCGACTAGCGGGGTCTACGAGCAGTACTTC
>NA|TRBJ2-7|TRBV28|NA
CASTTEWVSYEQYF
TGTGCCAGCACCACTGAGTGGGTCTCCTACGAGCAGTACTTC
>NA|TRBJ1-5|TRBV2|few
CASSEARGAGQPQHF
TGTGCCAGCAGTGAAGCTAGGGGGGCAGGTCAGCCCCAGCATTTT
>NA|TRBJ1-1|TRBV20-1|NA
CSATPPRDRLNTEAFF
TGCAGTGCCACCCCACCCCGGGACCGATTGAACACTGAAGCTTTCTTT
>TRBD2|TRBJ2-7|TRBV2|once
CASSVAGRAVDEQYF
TGTGCCAGCAGTGTGGCCGGGAGGGCCGTGGATGAGCAGTACTTC
>TRBD2|TRBJ2-7|TRBV12-3/TRBV12-4|few
CASSPSGSGTYEQYF
TGTGCCAGCAGCCCGAGCGGGAGTGGAACCTACGAGCAGTACTTC
>TRBD1|TRBJ2-7|TRBV10-3|NA
CAISGIRQGESYEQYF
TGTGCCATCAGTGGAATCCGACAGGGGGAATCCTACGAGCAGTACTTC
>NA|TRBJ2-5|TRBV7-9|NA
CASSIGWGRGTETQYF
TGTGCCAGCAGTATAGGGTGGGGCAGGGGAACGGAGACCCAGTACTTC
>TRBD2|TRBJ2-1|TRBV6-4|NA
CASSAGLAGDEQFF
TGTGCCAGCAGTGCGGGACTAGCGGGAGACGAGCAGTTCTTC
>TRBD1|TRBJ2-1|TRBV29-1|NA
CSVPDGTGGPNEQFF
TGCAGCGTTCCCGACGGGACAGGGGGCCCCAATGAGCAGTTCTTC
>NA|TRBJ2-1|TRBV12-3/TRBV12-4|NA
CASSLARPGEFF
TGTGCCAGCAGTTTAGCCAGGCCAGGGGAGTTCTTC
>NA|TRBJ1-1|TRBV28|NA
CASSFQGDGTEAFF
TGTGCCAGCAGTTTTCAGGGCGACGGAACTGAAGCTTTCTTT
>NA|TRBJ1-6|TRBV6-6|NA
CASDTSGSYNSPLHF
TGTGCCAGCGATACATCAGGGTCCTATAATTCACCCCTCCACTTT
>TRBD2|TRBJ2-3|TRBV7-2|NA
CASSPQSGSPIPQYF
TGTGCCAGCAGCCCCCAAAGCGGGAGCCCCATACCGCAGTATTTT
>TRBD1|TRBJ1-5|TRBV7-9|few
CASSLGTGVGQPQHF
TGTGCCAGCAGCTTAGGGACAGGGGTAGGACAGCCCCAGCATTTT
>TRBD1|TRBJ2-7|TRBV11-2|NA
CACSSWPGQGSYEQYF
TGTGCCTGCAGCTCATGGCCGGGACAGGGGTCCTACGAGCAGTACTTC
>TRBD1|TRBJ1-1|TRBV6-1|NA
CATHRDRLLTEAFF
TGTGCCACACACCGGGACAGGTTGTTAACTGAAGCTTTCTTT
>TRBD2|TRBJ2-7|TRBV5-1|few
CASSFTSGSSYEQYF
TGCGCCAGCAGCTTCACTAGCGGGAGCTCCTACGAGCAGTACTTC
>TRBD1|TRBJ1-5|TRBV7-8|NA
CASSPRTGWFNQPQHF
TGTGCCAGCAGCCCTAGGACAGGATGGTTCAATCAGCCCCAGCATTTT
>NA|TRBJ2-6|TRBV20-1|many
CSARYGSGANVLTF
TGCAGTGCTAGATACGGCTCTGGGGCCAACGTCCTGACTTTC
>NA|TRBJ2-5|TRBV14|NA
CASSQEYPTQYF
TGTGCCAGCAGCCAAGAATACCCGACCCAGTACTTC
>TRBD2|TRBJ2-1|TRBV7-3|NA
CASSPRSAAGGVHEQFF
TGTGCCAGCAGCCCCCGATCGGCAGCGGGAGGGGTGCATGAGCAGTTCTTC
>NA|TRBJ2-7|TRBV20-1|NA
CSARSRSYEQYF
TGCAGTGCTAGATCGCGATCCTACGAGCAGTACTTC
>NA|TRBJ1-1|TRBV4-1|NA
CASSQEDRLNTEAFF
TGCGCCAGCAGCCAAGAAGACAGGCTGAACACTGAAGCTTTCTTT
>TRBD1|TRBJ1-2|TRBV12-3/TRBV12-4|few
CASRGQGLAGYTF
TGTGCCAGCAGGGGACAGGGTTTGGCTGGCTACACCTTC
>NA|TRBJ1-5|TRBV9|few
CASSGGGVSQPQHF
TGTGCCAGCAGCGGAGGAGGGGTTTCTCAGCCCCAGCATTTT
>NA|TRBJ2-7|TRBV10-3|NA
CAISEFSSYEQYF
TGTGCCATCAGTGAGTTCTCAAGCTACGAGCAGTACTTC
>NA|TRBJ2-5|TRBV3-1|NA
CASSQDWVVPETQYF
TGTGCCAGCAGCCAAGATTGGGTAGTTCCAGAGACCCAGTACTTC
>NA|TRBJ2-7|TRBV5-1|NA
CASSLPGGLSSYEQYF
TGCGCCAGCAGCCTCCCAGGCGGGCTAAGCTCCTACGAGCAGTACTTC
>NA|TRBJ2-2|TRBV15|NA
CATSTKGAGELFF
TGTGCCACCAGCACTAAGGGGGCCGGGGAGCTGTTTTTT
>TRBD1|TRBJ2-7|TRBV20-1|NA
CSATRDRALSYEQYF
TGCAGTGCTACCCGGGACAGGGCCCTCTCCTACGAGCAGTACTTC
>NA|TRBJ2-5|TRBV12-3/TRBV12-4|NA
CASSLGTVSTETQYF
TGTGCCAGCAGTTTAGGAACAGTGAGCACGGAGACCCAGTACTTC
>NA|TRBJ1-2|TRBV4-2|NA
CASSQEAGGANGYTF
TGTGCCAGCAGCCAAGAGGCGGGGGGGGCGAATGGCTACACCTTC